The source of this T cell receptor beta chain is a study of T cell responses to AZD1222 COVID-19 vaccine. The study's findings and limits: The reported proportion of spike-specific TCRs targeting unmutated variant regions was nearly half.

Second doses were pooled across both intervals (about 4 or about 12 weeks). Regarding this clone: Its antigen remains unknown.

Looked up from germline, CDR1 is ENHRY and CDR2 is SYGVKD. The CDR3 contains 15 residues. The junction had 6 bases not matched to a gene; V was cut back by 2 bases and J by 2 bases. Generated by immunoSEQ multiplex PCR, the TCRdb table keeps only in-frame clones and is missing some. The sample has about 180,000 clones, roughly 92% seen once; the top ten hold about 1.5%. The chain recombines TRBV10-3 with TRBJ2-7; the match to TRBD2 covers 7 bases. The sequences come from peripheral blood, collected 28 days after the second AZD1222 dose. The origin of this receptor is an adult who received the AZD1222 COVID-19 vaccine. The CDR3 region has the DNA TGTGCCATCAGTGAGGGGCAGCGGGGACCCTACGAGCAGTACTTC. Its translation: CAISEGQRGPYEQYF.